This T cell receptor beta chain was documented in a study of blood T cell repertoires in COVID-19. At the level of the study: T cells, B-cell-depleted T cells, or PBMCs supplied cDNA or gDNA.

The data were produced by immunoSEQ multiplex PCR, yet TCRdb's version contains in-frame clones alone and is incomplete. Of over 75,000 clones listed, approximately 82% are singletons. V lost 6 bases to trimming and J lost 1 base, with 6 bases between them. The CDR3 has 12 amino acids. The V gene's germline CDR1 is LNHDA and CDR2 SQIVND (reference sequence). Sequenced material: peripheral blood. The gene calls are TRBV19 and TRBJ1-1; D remains ambiguous. The source of this sequence is a man aged 65 to 85 with acute or convalescent COVID-19. The CDR3 nucleotides are TGTGCCAGTAGCTGGAGGAACACTGAAGCTTTCTTT. It yields the protein CASSWRNTEAFF.